This passage covers 4 T cell receptor beta chains from one sample sequenced in a study of blood T cell repertoires in COVID-19. Here immunoSEQ multiplex PCR was the method, and the copy in TCRdb shows in-frame clones only, minus some. Seen here are around 300,000 clones, around 90% observed once, and the top ten hold about 3%. The sequenced material came from PBMCs or T cells enriched from blood (not recorded which). Every receptor here comes from a woman aged 50 to 65 who had recovered from COVID-19.

The gene calls are TRBV30 and TRBJ1-1, with D perhaps TRBD1 (5 bases). CDR1 and CDR2 (germline): GTSNPN, SVGIG (reference sequence). The CDR3 consists of 14 residues. Between the trimmed V and J ends, which lost 2 bases and 7 bases, there was a span of 17 bases. CDR3 in DNA: TGTGCCTGGAGTCTCGGGGGTCGGATCCTTGAAGCTTTCTTT. Residues: CAWSLGGRILEAFF.

The CDR3 here is CASRGTVGYTF. The CDR3 DNA sequence: TGTGCCAGTAGAGGGACAGTTGGCTACACCTTC. This sequence joins TRBV19 and TRBJ1-2, with 7 bases matching TRBD1. Trimming removed 6 bases from V and 7 bases from J; junction bases left unmatched: 2. The germline CDR1 and CDR2 sequences are LNHDA and SQIVND (reference sequence). CDR3 length: 11 residues.

The table lists this clone with a count of one. The chain links TRBV6-1 to TRBJ2-3; TRBD1 agrees at 10 bases. CDR1 MNHNS and CDR2 SASEGT come from the germline V gene. This CDR3 region has 17 residues. V lost 0 bases to trimming and J lost 3 bases; unmatched junction nucleotides: 6. The CDR3: CASSEADWDRGTDTQYF. In nucleotides, the CDR3 is TGTGCCAGCAGTGAAGCTGATTGGGACAGGGGAACAGATACGCAGTATTTT.

V and J are TRBV4-3 and TRBJ1-4; D is undetermined. Deletions cut 0 bases from V and 5 bases from J, with 13 bases between. CDR3 length equals 16 residues. Germline CDR1 and CDR2: LGHNA and YSLEER. The CDR3 reads CASSQDLSVSNEKLFF. DNA of the CDR3: TGCGCCAGCAGCCAAGATCTATCCGTGTCCAATGAAAAACTGTTTTTT.